The 7 T cell receptor beta chains given below trace back to one sample, sequenced in a study of cytomegalovirus exposure and HLA in healthy donors. Repertoires were generated with immunoSEQ multiplex PCR, while TCRdb's copy carries only in-frame clones and drops some. The sample carries about 200,000 clones, roughly 87% recorded once. Material: PBMCs. The receptors shown here come from a woman under 30 in good health and CMV-seropositive.

The chain couples TRBV2 to TRBJ1-4; 8 bases fit TRBD1. Germline V gene data show CDR1 as SNHLY and CDR2 as FYNNEI. Germline trimming cut 9 bases from V and 7 bases from J; bases unmatched to any gene: 7. This CDR3 has 13 amino acids. The CDR3 coding sequence is TGTGCCAGTACCGGGACAGGCCCTGAAAAACTGTTTTTT. Translating it yields CASTGTGPEKLFF.

This chain connects TRBV27 to TRBJ2-7; 9 nucleotides match TRBD2. This CDR3 region has 14 residues. The V segment lost 3 bases and the J segment 5 bases; nucleotides outside the gene matches: 5. Germline CDR1 is MNHEY and CDR2 is SMNVEV (reference sequence). The CDR3: CASSFVSGSDEQYF. For the CDR3, the DNA is TGTGCCAGCAGTTTTGTTAGCGGGAGCGACGAGCAGTACTTC.

This clone was found a few times. This chain uses TRBV28 with TRBJ1-2; TRBD1 might be the D (6 bases). The CDR3 covers 14 residues. Per the germline V gene, CDR1 is MDHEN and CDR2 is SYDVKM. Trimming pared 3 bases from V and 4 bases from J, leaving 12 bases between. The CDR3 nucleotides are TGTGCCAGCAGTTTGGACAGCCTAGCCTATGGCTACACCTTC. Protein sequence: CASSLDSLAYGYTF.

The chain links TRBV13 to TRBJ2-5; 8 nucleotides align to TRBD2. There are 14 residues in the CDR3. The ends lost 6 bases at V and 2 bases at J; junction bases unmatched: 5. CDR1 and CDR2 (germline): PRHDT, FYEKMQ (reference sequence). CDR3 loop: CASRVAGIQETQYF. CDR3 nucleotide sequence: TGTGCCAGCAGGGTAGCGGGAATACAAGAGACCCAGTACTTC.

The chain couples TRBV5-4 to TRBJ1-1, with no clear D. Germline V gene sequence: CDR1 SGHNT, CDR2 YYREEE (reference sequence). Trimming took off 3 bases at V and 2 bases at J, with 17 bases between the two ends. This CDR3 contains 16 residues. CDR3 DNA: TGTGCCAGCAGCTCCGAGCGGGGAAACCTAAACACTGAAGCTTTCTTT. Translation gives CASSSERGNLNTEAFF.

This chain connects TRBV7-2 to TRBJ2-7, with 7 bases fitting TRBD2. The CDR3 runs 14 residues. Unmatched junction bases numbered 14, after V lost 8 bases and J lost 7 bases. CDR1 and CDR2 (germline): SGHTA, FQGNSA. CDR3 loop: CASVSAGAYLEQYF. CDR3 bases: TGTGCCAGCGTCTCGGCGGGAGCGTATTTGGAGCAGTACTTC.

The rearrangement uses TRBV30 and TRBJ2-7, with 11 bases identical to TRBD2. The CDR3 loop spans 12 amino acids. Trimming took 6 bases from V and 3 from J; bases not matched to a gene: 1. CDR1 GTSNPN and CDR2 SVGIG come from the germline V gene (reference sequence). The CDR3 protein is CACGTSGYEQYF. In DNA, the CDR3 is TGTGCCTGCGGGACTAGCGGCTACGAGCAGTACTTC.